This TCR beta chain was found in a study of blood T cell repertoires in COVID-19 (dated by TCRdb to 2020 to 2021). Describing the broader study: Collaborator samples came from the United States, Italy and Spain and covered acute and convalescent phases of COVID-19. A freely available public database, intended as a resource for researchers studying the immune response to SARS-CoV-2, is where the repertoires were released. Deeply sampled blood TCRbeta repertoires from subjects exposed to, actively infected with, or recovered from COVID-19 were included in the dataset. The samples were drawn from the first 160 participants of the ongoing ImmuneRACE study and from 1,254 subjects provided by 6 global collaborators. The material from the prospective study consisted of cDNA or gDNA derived from T cells, B-cell-depleted T cells, or PBMCs. Where available, HLA class I and class II types were taken from metadata supplied by the sample provider and were not determined by assay-based typing. A de-identified subject ID, COVID-19 status, age in years and sex were almost always included in the sample metadata. Overall study outcomes, separate from this receptor: How much clinical and demographic metadata was included differed by source and by participant, and the metadata was provided uncurated.

Reading from cysteine to phenylalanine, the CDR3 counts 14 amino acids. The kept DNA is CDR3 alone, 42 bases in frame from the first base. The CDR1 and CDR2 encoded by the germline V gene are SGDLS and YYNGEE. From V the trimming removes 0 bases and from J it removes 4 bases, while the gene matches leave 4 bases of the junction unaccounted for. The immunoSEQ Assay, a bias-controlled multiplex PCR, was used to amplify TCRbeta CDR3 regions from genomic DNA. Concerning the study's data processing: The number of nucleated cells in each sample was estimated from the amplification of reference gene primers within the assay. To quantify the absolute abundance of each unique TCRbeta CDR3 rearrangement, sequence reads were collapsed and filtered. For each sample, productive Simpson clonality was calculated as the square root of Simpson's diversity index over productive rearrangements. TCRdb retrieved this table from immuneACCESS and kept in-frame rearrangements only. Not all clones are present; in checked studies, unresolved V genes account for under half, and no reason is known for the remainder. D and trimming come from the DNA, and the V and J calls and clone size come from that table. Recorded for this sample are over 250,000 clones; about 88% of them occurred a single time. The top ten clonotypes cover around 13% of the sample.

Each collaborating institution followed its own protocols to collect whole blood in K2EDTA tubes. For TCRbeta analysis, collaborators shipped samples in one of three forms: frozen whole blood, isolated PBMCs, or DNA extracted from either of those sample types. As to this clone: Which antigen it targets is not known. Per-nucleotide qualities are absent, and no much larger clonotype sits a single base away.

Sequences were obtained from peripheral blood. This receptor was identified in a woman aged 55-75 years with acute or convalescent COVID-19. The chain is made from TRBV9 and TRBJ2-7; 7 middle bases align to TRBD1. In nucleotides, the sequence is TGTGCCAGCAGCGTAGAGGGGACAGTGTACGAGCAGTACTTC. This sequence encodes CASSVEGTVYEQYF.